The present TCR beta chain was sequenced within a study of read filtering for tumor transcriptome and immune sequencing. Molecular barcoded adaptors covering alpha/delta and beta/gamma chains were used on roughly 370 ng RNA. TCRdb fed the reads into MiXCR, producing one record per CDR3 protein. Of more than 55,000 distinct CDR3 sequences listed, approximately 19% are singletons. In this sample, this clonotype turned up many times. Trimming pared 5 bases from V and 1 base from J, leaving 11 bases between. Germline loops: CDR1 SEHNR, CDR2 FQNEAQ (reference sequence). CDR3 length: 14 amino acids. This sequence originates from a donor aged 40 or over with multiple myeloma. Specimen: a population of CD138-negative cells sorted from bone marrow. This sequence joins TRBV7-9 and TRBJ2-5; perhaps TRBD1 as D (6 bases). The CDR3 protein is CASSPDRFQETQYF. DNA for the CDR3: TGTGCCAGCAGCCCCGACAGGTTCCAAGAGACCCAGTACTTC.